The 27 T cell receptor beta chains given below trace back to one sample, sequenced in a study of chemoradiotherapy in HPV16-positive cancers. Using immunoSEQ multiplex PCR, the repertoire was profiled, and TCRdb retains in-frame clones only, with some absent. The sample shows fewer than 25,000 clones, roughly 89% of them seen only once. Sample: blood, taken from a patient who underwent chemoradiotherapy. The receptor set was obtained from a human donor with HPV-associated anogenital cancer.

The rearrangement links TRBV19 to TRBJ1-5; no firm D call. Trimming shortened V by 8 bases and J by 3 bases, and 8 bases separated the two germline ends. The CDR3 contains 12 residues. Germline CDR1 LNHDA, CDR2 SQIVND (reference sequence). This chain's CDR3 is CASHNLNQPQHF. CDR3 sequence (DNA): TGTGCCAGTCACAACCTCAATCAGCCCCAGCATTTT.

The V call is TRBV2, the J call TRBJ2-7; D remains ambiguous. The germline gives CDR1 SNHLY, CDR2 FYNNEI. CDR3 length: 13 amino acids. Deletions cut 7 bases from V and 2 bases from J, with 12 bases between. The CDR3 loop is CASTPGRTYEQYF. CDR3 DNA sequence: TGTGCCAGCACCCCGGGCAGGACCTACGAGCAGTACTTC.

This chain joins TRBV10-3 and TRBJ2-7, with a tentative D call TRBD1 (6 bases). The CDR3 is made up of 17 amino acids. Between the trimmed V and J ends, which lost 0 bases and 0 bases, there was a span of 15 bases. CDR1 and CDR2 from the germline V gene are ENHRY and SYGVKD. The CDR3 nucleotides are TGTGCCATCAGTGAGTCACCAGGGGTCCCAATCTCCTACGAGCAGTACTTC. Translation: CAISESPGVPISYEQYF.

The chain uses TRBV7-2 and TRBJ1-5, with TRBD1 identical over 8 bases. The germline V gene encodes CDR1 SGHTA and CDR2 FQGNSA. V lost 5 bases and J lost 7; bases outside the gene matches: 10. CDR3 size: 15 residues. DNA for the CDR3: TGTGCCAGCAGCAACCGGCAGGGGGCCGGGCAGCCCCAGCATTTT. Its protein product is CASSNRQGAGQPQHF.

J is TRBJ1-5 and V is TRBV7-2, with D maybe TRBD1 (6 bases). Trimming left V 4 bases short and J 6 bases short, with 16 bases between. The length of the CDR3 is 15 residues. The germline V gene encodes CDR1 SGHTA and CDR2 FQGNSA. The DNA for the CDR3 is TGTGCCAGCAGCTCGACATACGGAGGGGGTCAGCCCCAGCATTTT. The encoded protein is CASSSTYGGGQPQHF.

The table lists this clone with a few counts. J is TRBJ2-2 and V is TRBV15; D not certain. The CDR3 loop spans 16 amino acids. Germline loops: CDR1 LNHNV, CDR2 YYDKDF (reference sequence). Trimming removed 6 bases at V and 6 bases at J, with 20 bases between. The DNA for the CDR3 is TGTGCCACCAGTTCGTTACGGACCCACGGCGCCGGGGAGCTGTTTTTT. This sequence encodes CATSSLRTHGAGELFF.

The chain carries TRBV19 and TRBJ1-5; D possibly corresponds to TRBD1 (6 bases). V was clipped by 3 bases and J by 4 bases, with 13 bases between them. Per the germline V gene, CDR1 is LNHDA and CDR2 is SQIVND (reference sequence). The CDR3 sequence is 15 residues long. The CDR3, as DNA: TGTGCCAGTAGTATCTGGGCAGGGGAAAATCAGCCCCAGCATTTT. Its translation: CASSIWAGENQPQHF.

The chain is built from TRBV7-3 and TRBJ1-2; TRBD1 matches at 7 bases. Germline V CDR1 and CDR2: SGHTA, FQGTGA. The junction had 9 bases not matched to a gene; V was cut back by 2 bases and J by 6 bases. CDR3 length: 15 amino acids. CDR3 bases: TGTGCCAGCAGCTTAGGGCAGGGGGGAGGTGATGGCTACACCTTC. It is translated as CASSLGQGGGDGYTF.

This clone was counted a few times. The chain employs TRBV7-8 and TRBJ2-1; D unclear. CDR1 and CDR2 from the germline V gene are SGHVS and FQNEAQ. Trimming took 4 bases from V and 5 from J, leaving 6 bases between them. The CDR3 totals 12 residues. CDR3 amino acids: CASSSYDNEQFF. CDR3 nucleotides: TGTGCCAGCAGCTCCTACGACAATGAGCAGTTCTTC.

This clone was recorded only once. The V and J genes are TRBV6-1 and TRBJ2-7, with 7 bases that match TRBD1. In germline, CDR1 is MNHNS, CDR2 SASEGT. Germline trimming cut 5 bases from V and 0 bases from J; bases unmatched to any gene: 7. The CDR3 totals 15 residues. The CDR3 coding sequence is TGTGCCAGCAGTCCCGCCGCAGGGGGCTCCTACGAGCAGTACTTC. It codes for CASSPAAGGSYEQYF.

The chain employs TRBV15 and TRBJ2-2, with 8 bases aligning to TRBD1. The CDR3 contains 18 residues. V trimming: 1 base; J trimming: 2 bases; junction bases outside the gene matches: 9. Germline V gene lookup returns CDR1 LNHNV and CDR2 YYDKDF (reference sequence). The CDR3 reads CATSRAQGAELNTGELFF. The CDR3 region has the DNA TGTGCCACCAGCAGAGCCCAGGGGGCAGAACTCAACACCGGGGAGCTGTTTTTT.

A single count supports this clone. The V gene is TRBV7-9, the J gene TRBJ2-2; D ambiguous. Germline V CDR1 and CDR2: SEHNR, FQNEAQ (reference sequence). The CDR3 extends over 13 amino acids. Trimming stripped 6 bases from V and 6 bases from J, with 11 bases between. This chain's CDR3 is CASRSDTPGELFF. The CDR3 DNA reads TGTGCCAGCAGATCCGACACACCCGGGGAGCTGTTTTTT.

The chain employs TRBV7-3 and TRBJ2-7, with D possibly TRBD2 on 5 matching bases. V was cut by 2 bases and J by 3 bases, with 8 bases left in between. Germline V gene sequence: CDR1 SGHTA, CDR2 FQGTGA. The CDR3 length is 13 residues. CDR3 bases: TGTGCCAGCAGCTTATTAGGGAGCTACGAGCAGTACTTC. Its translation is CASSLLGSYEQYF.

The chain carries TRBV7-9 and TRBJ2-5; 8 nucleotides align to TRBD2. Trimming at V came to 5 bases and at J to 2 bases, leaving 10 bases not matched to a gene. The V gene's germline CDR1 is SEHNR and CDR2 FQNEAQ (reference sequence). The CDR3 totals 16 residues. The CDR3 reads CASSARAGDLQETQYF. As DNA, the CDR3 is TGTGCCAGCAGCGCGAGAGCGGGGGACCTTCAAGAGACCCAGTACTTC.

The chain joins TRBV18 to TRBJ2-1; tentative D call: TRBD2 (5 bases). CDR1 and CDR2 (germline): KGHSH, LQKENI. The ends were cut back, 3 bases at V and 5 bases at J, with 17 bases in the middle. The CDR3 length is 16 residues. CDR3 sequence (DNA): TGTGCCAGCTCACCCCCGGGGTGGACGGAAAACAATGAGCAGTTCTTC. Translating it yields CASSPPGWTENNEQFF.

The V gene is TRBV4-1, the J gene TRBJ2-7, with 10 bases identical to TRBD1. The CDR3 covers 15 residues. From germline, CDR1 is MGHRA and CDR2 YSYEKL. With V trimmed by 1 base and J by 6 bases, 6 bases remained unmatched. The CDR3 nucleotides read TGCGCCAGCAGCCAAGCCCGGACAGGGGGTGCCGAGCAGTACTTC. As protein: CASSQARTGGAEQYF.

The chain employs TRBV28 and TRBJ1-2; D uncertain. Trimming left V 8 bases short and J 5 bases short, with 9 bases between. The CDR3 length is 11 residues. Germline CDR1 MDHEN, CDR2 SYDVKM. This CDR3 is CASSIDYGYTF. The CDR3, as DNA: TGTGCCAGCTCCATCGATTATGGCTACACCTTC.

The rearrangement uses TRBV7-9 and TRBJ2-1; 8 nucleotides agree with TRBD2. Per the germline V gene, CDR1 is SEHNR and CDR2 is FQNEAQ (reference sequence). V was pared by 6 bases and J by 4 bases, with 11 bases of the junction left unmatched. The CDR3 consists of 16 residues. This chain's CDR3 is CASRSIAGNNYNEQFF. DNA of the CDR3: TGTGCCAGCAGATCTATAGCGGGGAATAATTACAATGAGCAGTTCTTC.

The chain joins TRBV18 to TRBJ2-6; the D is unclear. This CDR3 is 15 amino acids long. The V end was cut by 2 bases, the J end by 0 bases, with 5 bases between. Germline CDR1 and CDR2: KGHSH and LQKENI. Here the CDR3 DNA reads TGTGCCAGCTCACCAGGGATCTCTGGGGCCAACGTCCTGACTTTC. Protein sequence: CASSPGISGANVLTF.

This chain's CDR3 is CASSLVGANYGYTF. CDR3 bases: TGTGCCAGCAGCTTAGTTGGGGCAAACTATGGCTACACCTTC. The chain has TRBV7-8 and TRBJ1-2, with D perhaps matching TRBD1 (5 bases). Germline V lookup: CDR1 SGHVS, CDR2 FQNEAQ. This CDR3 has 14 residues. The V and J ends lost 1 base and 2 bases respectively, with 8 bases between them.

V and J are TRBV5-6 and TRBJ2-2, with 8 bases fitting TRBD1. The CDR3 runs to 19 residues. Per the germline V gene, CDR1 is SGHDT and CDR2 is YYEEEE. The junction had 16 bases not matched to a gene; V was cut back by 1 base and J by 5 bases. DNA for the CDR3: TGTGCCAGCAGCTTGATGATTCGGGCGACAGGGGACGGAACCGGGGAGCTGTTTTTT. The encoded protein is CASSLMIRATGDGTGELFF.

CDR3 nucleotides: TGCGCCAGCAGCCAAGATTCTGCGGCAGCACCTTACTATGGCTACACCTTC. As protein: CASSQDSAAAPYYGYTF. The chain is built from TRBV4-3 and TRBJ1-2; D gene ambiguous. Trimming took 0 bases from V and 3 from J, leaving 17 bases between them. This CDR3 has 17 amino acids. Germline CDR1 LGHNA, CDR2 YSLEER.

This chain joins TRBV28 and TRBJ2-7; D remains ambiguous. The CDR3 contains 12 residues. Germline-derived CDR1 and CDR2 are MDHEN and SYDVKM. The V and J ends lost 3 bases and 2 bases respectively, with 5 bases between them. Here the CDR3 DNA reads TGTGCCAGCAGTTTGGCCACCTACGAGCAGTACTTC. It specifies CASSLATYEQYF.

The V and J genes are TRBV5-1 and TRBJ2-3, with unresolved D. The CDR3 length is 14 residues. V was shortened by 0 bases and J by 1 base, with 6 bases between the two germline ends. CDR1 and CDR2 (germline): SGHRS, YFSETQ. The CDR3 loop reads CASSLEAGTDTQYF. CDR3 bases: TGCGCCAGCAGCTTGGAGGCAGGCACAGATACGCAGTATTTT.

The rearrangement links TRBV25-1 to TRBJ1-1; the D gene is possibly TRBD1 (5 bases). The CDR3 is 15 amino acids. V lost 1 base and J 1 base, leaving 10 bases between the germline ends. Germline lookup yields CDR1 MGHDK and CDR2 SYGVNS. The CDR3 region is CASSEWGGENTEAFF. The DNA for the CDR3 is TGTGCCAGCAGTGAATGGGGCGGAGAGAACACTGAAGCTTTCTTT.

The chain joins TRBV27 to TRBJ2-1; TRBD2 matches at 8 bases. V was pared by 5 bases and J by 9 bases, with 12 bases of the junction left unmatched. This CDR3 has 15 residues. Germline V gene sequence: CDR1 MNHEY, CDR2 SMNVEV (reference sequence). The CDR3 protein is CASSPYERERTEQFF. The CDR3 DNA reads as TGTGCCAGCAGTCCTTACGAGCGGGAGAGGACTGAGCAGTTCTTC.

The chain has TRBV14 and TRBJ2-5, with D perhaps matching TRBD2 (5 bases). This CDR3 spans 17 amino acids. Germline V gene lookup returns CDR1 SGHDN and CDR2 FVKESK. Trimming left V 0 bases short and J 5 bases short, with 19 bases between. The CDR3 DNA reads TGTGCCAGCAGCCAAGAAGGTTCTCGGGGTTTTAGGGAGACCCAGTACTTC. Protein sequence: CASSQEGSRGFRETQYF.